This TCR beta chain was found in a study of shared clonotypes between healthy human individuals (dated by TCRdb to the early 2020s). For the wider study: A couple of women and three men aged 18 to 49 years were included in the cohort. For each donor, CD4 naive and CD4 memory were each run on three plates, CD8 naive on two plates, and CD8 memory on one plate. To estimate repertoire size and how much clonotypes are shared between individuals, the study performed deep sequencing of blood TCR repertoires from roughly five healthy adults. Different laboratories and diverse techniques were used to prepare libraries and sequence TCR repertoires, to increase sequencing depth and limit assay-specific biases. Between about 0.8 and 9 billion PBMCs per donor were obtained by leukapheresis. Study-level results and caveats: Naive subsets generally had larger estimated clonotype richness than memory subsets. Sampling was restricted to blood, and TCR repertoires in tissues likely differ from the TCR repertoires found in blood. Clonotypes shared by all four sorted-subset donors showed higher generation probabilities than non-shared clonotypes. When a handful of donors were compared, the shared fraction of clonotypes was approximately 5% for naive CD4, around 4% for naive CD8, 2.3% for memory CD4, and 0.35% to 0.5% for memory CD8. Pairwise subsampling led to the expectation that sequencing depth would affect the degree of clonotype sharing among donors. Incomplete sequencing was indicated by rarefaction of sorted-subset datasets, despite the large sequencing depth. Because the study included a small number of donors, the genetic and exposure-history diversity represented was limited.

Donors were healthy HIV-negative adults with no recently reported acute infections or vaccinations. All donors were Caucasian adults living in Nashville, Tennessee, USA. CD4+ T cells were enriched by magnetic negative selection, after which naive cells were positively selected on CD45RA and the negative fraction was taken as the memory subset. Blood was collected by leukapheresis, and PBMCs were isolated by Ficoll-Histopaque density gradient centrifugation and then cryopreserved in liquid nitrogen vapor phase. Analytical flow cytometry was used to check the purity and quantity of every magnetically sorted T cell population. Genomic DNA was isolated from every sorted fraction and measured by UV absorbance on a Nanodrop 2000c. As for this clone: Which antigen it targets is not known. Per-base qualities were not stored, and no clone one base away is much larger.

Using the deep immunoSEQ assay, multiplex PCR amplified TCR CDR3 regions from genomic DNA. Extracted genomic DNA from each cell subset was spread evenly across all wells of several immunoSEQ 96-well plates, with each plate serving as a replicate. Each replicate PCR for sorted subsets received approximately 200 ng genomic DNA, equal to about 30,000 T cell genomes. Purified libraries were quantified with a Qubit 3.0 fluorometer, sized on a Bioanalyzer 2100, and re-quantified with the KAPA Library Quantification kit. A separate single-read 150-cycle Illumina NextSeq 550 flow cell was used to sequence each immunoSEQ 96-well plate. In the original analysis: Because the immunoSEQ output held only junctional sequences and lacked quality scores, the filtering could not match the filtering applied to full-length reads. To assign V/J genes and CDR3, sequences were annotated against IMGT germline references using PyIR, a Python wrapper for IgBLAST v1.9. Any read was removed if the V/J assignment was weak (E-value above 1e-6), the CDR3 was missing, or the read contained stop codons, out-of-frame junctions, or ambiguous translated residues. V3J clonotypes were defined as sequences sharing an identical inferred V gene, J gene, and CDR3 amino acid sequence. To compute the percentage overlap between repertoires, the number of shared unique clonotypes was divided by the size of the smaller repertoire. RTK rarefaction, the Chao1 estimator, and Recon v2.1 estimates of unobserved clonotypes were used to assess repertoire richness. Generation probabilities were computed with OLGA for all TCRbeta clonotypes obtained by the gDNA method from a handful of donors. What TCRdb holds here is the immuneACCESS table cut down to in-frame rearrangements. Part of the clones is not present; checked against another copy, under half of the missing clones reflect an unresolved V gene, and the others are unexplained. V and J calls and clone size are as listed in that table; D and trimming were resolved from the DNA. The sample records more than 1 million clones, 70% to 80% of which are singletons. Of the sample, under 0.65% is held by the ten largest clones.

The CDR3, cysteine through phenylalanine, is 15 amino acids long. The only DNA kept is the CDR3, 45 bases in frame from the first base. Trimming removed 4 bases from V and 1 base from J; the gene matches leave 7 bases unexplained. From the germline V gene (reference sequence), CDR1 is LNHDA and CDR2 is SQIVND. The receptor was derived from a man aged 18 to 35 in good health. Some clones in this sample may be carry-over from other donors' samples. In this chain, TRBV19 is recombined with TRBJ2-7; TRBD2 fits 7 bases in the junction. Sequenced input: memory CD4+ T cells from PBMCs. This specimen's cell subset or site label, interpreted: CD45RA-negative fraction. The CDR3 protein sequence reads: CASSTPGGRSYEQYF. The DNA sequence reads TGTGCCAGTAGTACTCCCGGGGGGAGATCCTACGAGCAGTACTTC.